Below, 15 T cell receptor beta chains from the same sample are listed, as sequenced in a study of cytomegalovirus exposure and HLA in healthy donors. PCR employed 60 Vbeta and 13 Jbeta primers. Clones were sequenced by immunoSEQ multiplex PCR, and TCRdb holds only the in-frame ones, with some missing. The sample includes around 100,000 clones, approximately 80% of them seen just once. Sequenced material: PBMCs. These TCRs come from a woman aged 18 to 35 in good health and CMV-seropositive.

This clone was seen only a few times. The CDR3 loop is CASSEGPTEQPQHF. CDR3 sequence (DNA): TGTGCCAGCAGTGAAGGCCCGACTGAGCAGCCCCAGCATTTT. The chain carries TRBV6-1 and TRBJ1-5; D is ambiguous. The V end was cut by 1 base, the J end by 7 bases, with 11 bases between. The CDR3 covers 14 residues. The germline CDR1 and CDR2 sequences are MNHNS and SASEGT.

This clone was counted once. The V call is TRBV10-3, the J call TRBJ2-7; 8 bases map to TRBD2. This CDR3 comprises 14 residues. Germline CDR1 reads ENHRY; CDR2 reads SYGVKD. Trimming at V came to 6 bases and at J to 1 base, leaving 5 bases not matched to a gene. The CDR3 reads CAIRESGGSYEQYV. For the CDR3, the DNA is TGTGCCATCAGGGAGAGCGGGGGATCCTACGAGCAGTACGTC.

The CDR3 loop reads CASSGVAYEQFF. The CDR3 DNA follows: TGCGCCAGCAGCGGCGTAGCGTATGAGCAGTTCTTC. The chain recombines TRBV10-2 with TRBJ2-1, with D perhaps matching TRBD2 (5 bases). The ends were cut back, 6 bases at V and 8 bases at J, with 11 bases in the middle. The CDR3 is 12 residues long. From germline, CDR1 is WSHSY and CDR2 SAAADI.

The V and J genes are TRBV10-3 and TRBJ2-5, with D maybe TRBD2 (5 bases). Trimming took 0 bases from V and 7 from J, leaving 18 bases between them. Per the germline V gene, CDR1 is ENHRY and CDR2 is SYGVKD. The CDR3 loop spans 16 amino acids. The CDR3 nucleotides read TGTGCCATCAGTGAGTCGATTTCGGGAAGCGAAGGGACCCAGTACTTC. Amino acids: CAISESISGSEGTQYF.

The chain uses TRBV28 and TRBJ1-3; the D gene is possibly TRBD1 (5 bases). The CDR3 runs to 15 residues. Looked up from germline, CDR1 is MDHEN and CDR2 is SYDVKM. V lost 7 bases and J lost 4, with 17 bases in between. CDR3 residues: CASNSPLRVGNTIYF. The CDR3 DNA follows: TGTGCCAGCAATTCCCCCCTCAGGGTCGGAAACACCATATATTTT.

In DNA form, the CDR3 reads TGTGCCAGTAAAACACAGGGTTCCGACACCGGGGAGCTGTTTTTT. Translated: CASKTQGSDTGELFF. The chain links TRBV19 to TRBJ2-2, with D possibly being TRBD1 (6 bases). V was cut by 7 bases and J by 3 bases, with 15 bases left in between. The CDR3 has 15 residues. Germline CDR1 and CDR2: LNHDA and SQIVND (reference sequence).

The chain couples TRBV11-2 to TRBJ2-3; 12 nucleotides line up with TRBD2. Germline CDR1 is SGHAT and CDR2 is FQNNGV. V was pared by 5 bases and J by 0 bases, with 6 bases of the junction left unmatched. The CDR3 loop spans 17 amino acids. Here the CDR3 reads CASSPGTSGLSTDTQYF. CDR3 nucleotide sequence: TGTGCCAGCAGCCCCGGGACTAGCGGGCTGAGCACAGATACGCAGTATTTT.

V is TRBV7-8 and J is TRBJ1-1; D is unclear. The CDR3 is made up of 13 amino acids. In germline, CDR1 is SGHVS, CDR2 FQNEAQ. Trimming left V 1 base short and J 4 bases short, with 7 bases between. The CDR3 nucleotides read TGTGCCAGCAGCTTAGGGCATCCCACTGAAGCTTTCTTT. Its protein is CASSLGHPTEAFF. Variable domain in full (rest from reference TRBV7-8 and TRBJ1-1): GAGVSQSPRYKVAKRGQDVALRCDPISGHVSLFWYQQALGQGPEFLTYFQNEAQLDKSGLPSDRFFAERPEGSVSTLKIQRTQQEDSAVYLCASSLGHPTEAFFGQGTRLTVV.

This chain connects TRBV30 to TRBJ1-5; TRBD1 aligns across 9 bases. Germline V CDR1 and CDR2: GTSNPN, SVGIG (reference sequence). This CDR3 comprises 15 residues. V shed 4 bases and J 6 bases; nucleotides not matched to a gene: 10. CDR3 coding DNA: TGTGCCTGGAATAGTATAGAGGACAGGGGTCAGCCCCAGCATTTT. Translated: CAWNSIEDRGQPQHF.

The V call is TRBV10-2, the J call TRBJ2-1; 10 bases match TRBD2. Germline CDR1 WSHSY, CDR2 SAAADI. The CDR3 consists of 16 residues. After removal of 0 bases from V and 7 bases from J, the junction contained 6 bases not matched to a gene. CDR3 sequence (DNA): TGCGCCAGCAGTGAGTCGCGGCTAGCGGGAGTTAATGAGCAGTTCTTC. This translates into CASSESRLAGVNEQFF.

The DNA of the CDR3 is TGTGCCAGCAGCCCCGCCGGGAATAGCAATCAGCCCCAGCATTTT. Amino acids: CASSPAGNSNQPQHF. The chain recombines TRBV7-8 with TRBJ1-5; D unclear. Germline CDR1 and CDR2: SGHVS and FQNEAQ. The germline V and J ends were trimmed by 5 bases and 0 bases, with 11 bases remaining between them. This CDR3 contains 15 residues.

The rearrangement uses TRBV28 and TRBJ2-7, with a tentative D call TRBD2 (6 bases). CDR3 size: 13 residues. Between the trimmed V and J ends, which lost 6 bases and 2 bases, there was a span of 11 bases. CDR1 and CDR2 (germline): MDHEN, SYDVKM. As DNA, the CDR3 is TGTGCCAGCAGCGGGACTTCGCCCTACGAGCAGTACTTC. As protein: CASSGTSPYEQYF.

The rearrangement joins TRBV18 to TRBJ2-7, with 9 bases lining up with TRBD1. The V gene end was trimmed by 4 bases and the J gene end by 7 bases; junction bases not matched to a gene: 5. There are 13 residues in the CDR3. Germline V lookup: CDR1 KGHSH, CDR2 LQKENI. CDR3 in DNA: TGTGCCAGCTCACGGGACAGGGCGTTGGAGCAGTACTTC. Its protein is CASSRDRALEQYF.

This clone was recorded once. The chain has TRBV5-1 and TRBJ2-7; TRBD2 matches 11 bases. This CDR3 comprises 16 residues. Unmatched junction bases numbered 13, after V lost 4 bases and J lost 7 bases. CDR1 and CDR2 from the germline V gene are SGHRS and YFSETQ. CDR3 sequence: CASSPGTSGFLGEQYF. CDR3 DNA sequence: TGCGCCAGCAGCCCCGGGACTAGCGGCTTCCTTGGGGAGCAGTACTTC.

The chain links TRBV4-2 to TRBJ2-7; 9 positions match TRBD1. With V trimmed by 0 bases and J by 3 bases, 12 bases remained unmatched. Germline CDR1 and CDR2: LGHNA and YNFKEQ. There are 18 residues in the CDR3. The CDR3 sequence: CASSQELQGAAQFYEQYF. For the CDR3, the DNA is TGTGCCAGCAGCCAAGAATTACAGGGGGCAGCCCAATTCTACGAGCAGTACTTC.